This T cell receptor (beta chain) was profiled in a study of T cells after yellow fever vaccination. Looking at the study overall: Preparing low-cell-number fractions relied on SMART-Seq v4 Ultra Low Input.

The CDR3 consists of 14 residues. V gave up 2 bases and J gave up 0 bases, with 8 bases separating them. Germline loops: CDR1 SGHDT, CDR2 YYEEEE. TCRdb used MiXCR to reprocess the 5' RACE reads, holding one entry per CDR3 protein. The sample includes some 320,000 distinct CDR3 sequences, roughly 9% of them seen just once. This clonotype was seen ten or more times. The TCR was taken from a man younger than 35 who received the YFV17D yellow fever vaccine. The input for sequencing was CD4+ T cells sorted from PBMCs, taken 5 days after the yellow fever booster vaccination. V is TRBV5-6 and J is TRBJ1-1, with D uncertain. This CDR3 reads CASSLRLLNTEAFF. CDR3 nucleotides: TGTGCCAGCAGCTTACGACTCCTGAACACTGAAGCTTTCTTT.